These 15 T cell receptor beta chains came from one sample sequenced in a study of blood T cells in healthy people across ages. A J-beta primer mix and a sample-barcoded 5' primer were used in a second PCR of about 6 to 12 cycles. Each CDR3 protein is one row after TCRdb ran MiXCR on the 5' RACE reads. Of over a million distinct CDR3 sequences in the sample, under 45% were seen once. The sequenced sample consisted of blood. The receptors were sampled from a woman aged 55-70 years in good health.

The chain has TRBV12-3 or TRBV12-4 and TRBJ1-5, with D unresolved. This CDR3 has 16 amino acids. The ends were cut back, 1 base at V and 2 bases at J, with 12 bases in the middle. This CDR3 is CASSLGVPGGNQPQHF. For the CDR3, the DNA is TGTGCCAGCAGTTTAGGTGTGCCAGGAGGCAATCAGCCCCAGCATTTT.

The chain uses TRBV6-5 and TRBJ2-7, with a possible D match to TRBD1 (6 bases). Germline loops: CDR1 MNHEY, CDR2 SVGAGI. Trimming took 3 bases from V and 7 from J, leaving 10 bases between them. This CDR3 has 12 residues. The DNA for the CDR3 is TGTGCCAGCAGTTATTTGGGGGCTGAGCAGTACTTC. Protein product: CASSYLGAEQYF.

The chain carries TRBV20-1 and TRBJ2-1; possibly TRBD2 for D (5 bases). The closer fit of TRBJ2-7 to the DNA end suggests the J call may be wrong. The CDR3 consists of 12 residues. Germline V gives CDR1 DFQATT, CDR2 SNEGSKA (reference sequence). In DNA, the CDR3 is TGCAGTGCTTGGAGGACTGACAATGAGCAGTACTTC. Its translation: CSAWRTDNEQYF.

The V and J genes are TRBV15 and TRBJ2-3; the D gene is possibly TRBD2 (5 bases). The CDR3 runs to 14 residues. The V gene's germline CDR1 is LNHNV and CDR2 YYDKDF (reference sequence). V gave up 1 base and J gave up 4 bases, with 9 bases separating them. CDR3 in amino acids: CATSRVRESDTQYF. The CDR3 DNA sequence: TGTGCCACCAGCAGAGTGAGGGAATCAGATACGCAGTATTTT.

A remark on this clonotype: An end of the junction does not agree with germline; a read error may underlie this. The chain combines TRBV6-2 or TRBV6-3 with TRBJ2-5; TRBD1 agrees at 11 bases. The germline V gene has CDR1 MNHEY and CDR2 SVGEGT. There are 16 residues in the CDR3. The CDR3 is CASTFISGTGGNGQYF. CDR3 DNA: TGTGCTAGCACCTTCATTTCTGGGACAGGGGGAAACGGGCAGTACTTC.

The chain uses TRBV12-3 or TRBV12-4 and TRBJ2-3, with unresolved D. The CDR3 spans 15 residues. The V end was cut by 2 bases, the J end by 2 bases, with 11 bases between. The CDR3 protein is CASSLMGSPTDTQYF. The CDR3 bases are TGTGCCAGCAGTTTAATGGGTTCTCCCACAGATACGCAGTATTTT.

This clonotype was found many times. The rearrangement uses TRBV12-3 or TRBV12-4 and TRBJ2-4; 7 positions match TRBD2. This CDR3 has 12 amino acids. V lost 5 bases to trimming and J lost 9 bases; unmatched junction nucleotides: 4. CDR3 region: CASSPRGVIQYF. In nucleotides, the CDR3 is TGTGCCAGCAGTCCCCGGGGGGTCATTCAGTACTTC.

The chain carries TRBV4-2 and TRBJ2-1; 11 bases are shared with TRBD1. With the DNA end fitting TRBJ2-7 better, the J assignment may be wrong. The germline CDR1 and CDR2 sequences are LGHNA and YNFKEQ. This CDR3 has 18 residues. The CDR3 DNA sequence: TGTGCCAGCAGCCTCATGCCCTCCGGGACAGGGGGACGTAATGAGCAGTACTTC. Translating gives CASSLMPSGTGGRNEQYF.

This clonotype was recorded at least ten times. The chain uses TRBV20-1 and TRBJ2-7, with 7 positions matching TRBD1. CDR3 size: 12 residues. Germline CDR1 is DFQATT and CDR2 is SNEGSKA (reference sequence). The J segment lost 3 bases and the V segment lost 6 bases, leaving 5 bases of the junction unmatched. This CDR3 is CSAGRQGYEQYF. CDR3 bases: TGCAGTGCCGGACGACAGGGCTACGAGCAGTACTTC.

V and J are TRBV27 and TRBJ2-5; 8 nucleotides match TRBD2. The J call is uncertain, as TRBJ2-7 better fits the DNA end. The length of the CDR3 is 14 residues. Germline assignment: CDR1 MNHEY and CDR2 SMNVEV (reference sequence). The CDR3 spells CASSLGGRHYEQYF. The CDR3 DNA follows: TGTGCCAGCAGTTTAGGCGGGAGGCACTACGAGCAGTACTTC.

This clonotype was seen only a few times. The J gene is TRBJ2-7, the V gene TRBV6-1; D is uncertain. Trimming shortened V by 0 bases and J by 7 bases, and 7 bases separated the two germline ends. Germline V gives CDR1 MNHNS, CDR2 SASEGT. The CDR3 is 12 amino acids. CDR3 region: CASSEAWNEQYF. The CDR3 DNA follows: TGTGCCAGCAGTGAAGCGTGGAATGAGCAGTACTTC.

The chain couples TRBV19 to TRBJ2-7, with TRBD2 identical over 8 bases. The V gene's germline CDR1 is LNHDA and CDR2 SQIVND (reference sequence). Unmatched junction bases numbered 3, after V lost 2 bases and J lost 0 bases. CDR3 size: 15 residues. The CDR3: CASSITSGSSYEQYF. In DNA, the CDR3 is TGTGCCAGTAGTATAACTAGCGGAAGCTCCTACGAGCAGTACTTC.

Only a few counts were recorded for this clonotype. Its ends do not fully match the called genes, so a read error is possible. This chain connects TRBV7-6 to TRBJ2-3; 12 bases are a match to TRBD2. The CDR3 consists of 18 residues. CDR1 is SGHVS and CDR2 is FNYEAQ in the germline V gene. As DNA, the CDR3 is TGTGCCAGCAGCTTAGGAGGGGCGACTAGCGGGAGCAGAGATACGCAGTATTTT. Residues: CASSLGGATSGSRDTQYF.

The chain recombines TRBV6-5 with TRBJ2-1; 7 bases are shared with TRBD2. V was pared by 6 bases and J by 9 bases, with 14 bases of the junction left unmatched. This CDR3 has 15 residues. Germline values: CDR1 MNHEY, CDR2 SVGAGI. The CDR3 loop reads CASRATLGREREQFF. DNA for the CDR3: TGTGCCAGCAGGGCCACCCTCGGGCGGGAGCGTGAGCAGTTCTTC.

About this clonotype itself: At one of its ends the junction is not consistent with the germline gene, which may arise from a read error. The rearrangement uses TRBV5-1 and TRBJ2-5, with D possibly being TRBD2 (5 bases). This CDR3 is 14 amino acids long. CDR1 and CDR2 (germline): SGHRS, YFSETQ. In nucleotides, the CDR3 is TGCGCCGGCAGCGCAACGGGGTTTCAGGAGACCCAGTACTTC. This gives the protein CAGSATGFQETQYF.